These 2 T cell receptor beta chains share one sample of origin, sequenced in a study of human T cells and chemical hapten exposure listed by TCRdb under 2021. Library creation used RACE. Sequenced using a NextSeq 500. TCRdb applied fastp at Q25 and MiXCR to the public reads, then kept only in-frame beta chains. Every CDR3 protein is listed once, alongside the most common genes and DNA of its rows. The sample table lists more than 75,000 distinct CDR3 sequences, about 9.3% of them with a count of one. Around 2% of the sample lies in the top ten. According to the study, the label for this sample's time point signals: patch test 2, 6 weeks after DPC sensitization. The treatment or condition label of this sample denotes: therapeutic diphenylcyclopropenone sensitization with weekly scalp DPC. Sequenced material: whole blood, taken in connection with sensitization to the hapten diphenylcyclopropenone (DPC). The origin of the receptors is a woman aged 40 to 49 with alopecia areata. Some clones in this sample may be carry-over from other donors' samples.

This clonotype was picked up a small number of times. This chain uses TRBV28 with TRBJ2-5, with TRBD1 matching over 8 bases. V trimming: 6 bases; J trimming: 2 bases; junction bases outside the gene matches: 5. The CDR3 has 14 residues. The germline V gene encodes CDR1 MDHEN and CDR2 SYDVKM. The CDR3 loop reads CASSRGQGQETQYF. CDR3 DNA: TGTGCCAGCAGCCGAGGACAGGGACAAGAGACCCAGTACTTC.

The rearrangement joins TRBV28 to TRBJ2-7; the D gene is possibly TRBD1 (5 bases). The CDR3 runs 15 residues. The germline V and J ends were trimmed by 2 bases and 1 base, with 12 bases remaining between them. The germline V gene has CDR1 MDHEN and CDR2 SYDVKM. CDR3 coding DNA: TGTGCCAGCAGTTTACTCCAGGGAAAATCCTACGAGCAGTACTTC. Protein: CASSLLQGKSYEQYF.